The sequence of this T cell receptor (beta chain) was determined in a study of control samples from healthy donors and cancer patients. TCRdb keeps only in-frame clones here, not all; method: immunoSEQ multiplex PCR. The sample holds 65,000 to 95,000 clones, approximately 89% seen once. Germline values: CDR1 MNHEY, CDR2 SVGAGI. There are 14 residues in the CDR3. V was shortened by 3 bases and J by 3 bases, with 11 bases between the two germline ends. This clone was found once. Sequencing was done on a sample of blood. This chain joins TRBV6-5 and TRBJ1-2, with D maybe TRBD1 (5 bases). This receptor was obtained from a man over 45 in good health. The CDR3 protein is CASSYVGGDYGYTF. The CDR3, as DNA: TGTGCCAGCAGTTATGTCGGGGGGGACTATGGCTACACCTTC.